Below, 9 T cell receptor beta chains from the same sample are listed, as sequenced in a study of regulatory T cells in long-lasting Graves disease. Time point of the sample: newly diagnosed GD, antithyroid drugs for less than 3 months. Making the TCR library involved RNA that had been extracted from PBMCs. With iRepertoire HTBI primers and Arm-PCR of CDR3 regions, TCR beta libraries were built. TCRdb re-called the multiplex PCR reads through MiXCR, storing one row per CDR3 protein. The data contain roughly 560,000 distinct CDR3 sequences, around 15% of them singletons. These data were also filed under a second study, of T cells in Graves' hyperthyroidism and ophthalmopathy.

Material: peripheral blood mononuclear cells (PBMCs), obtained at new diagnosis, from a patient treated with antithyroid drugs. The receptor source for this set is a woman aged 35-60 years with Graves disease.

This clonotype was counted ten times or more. The DNA of the CDR3 is TGCGCCAGCAGGGCTAGCGGGGGGTCTCCGGGGAATGAGCAGTTCTTC. Residues: CASRASGGSPGNEQFF. The chain employs TRBV5-1 and TRBJ2-1; TRBD2 matches 11 bases. Germline CDR1 and CDR2: SGHRS and YFSETQ. V was clipped by 5 bases and J by 7 bases; unmatched bases: 11. CDR3 length: 16 amino acids.

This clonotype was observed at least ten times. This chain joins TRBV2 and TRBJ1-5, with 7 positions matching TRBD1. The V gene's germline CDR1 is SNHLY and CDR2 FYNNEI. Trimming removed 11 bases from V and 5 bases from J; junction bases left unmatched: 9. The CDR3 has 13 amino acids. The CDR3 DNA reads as TGTGCCGGACGCAGGGGGGTCGATCAGCCCCAGCATTTT. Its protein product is CAGRRGVDQPQHF. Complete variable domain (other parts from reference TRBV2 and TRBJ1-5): EPEVTQTPSHQVTQMGQEVILRCVPISNHLYFYWYRQILGQKVEFLVSFYNNEISEKSEIFDDQFSVERPDGSNFTLKIRSTKLEDSAMYFCAGRRGVDQPQHFGDGTRLSIL.

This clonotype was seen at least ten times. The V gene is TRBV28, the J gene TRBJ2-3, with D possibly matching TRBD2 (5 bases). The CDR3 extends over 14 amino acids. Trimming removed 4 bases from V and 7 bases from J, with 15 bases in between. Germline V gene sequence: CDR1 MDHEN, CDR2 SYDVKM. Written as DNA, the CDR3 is TGTGCCAGCAGTTCCGGGGAGCCTATTAATACGCAGTATTTT. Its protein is CASSSGEPINTQYF.

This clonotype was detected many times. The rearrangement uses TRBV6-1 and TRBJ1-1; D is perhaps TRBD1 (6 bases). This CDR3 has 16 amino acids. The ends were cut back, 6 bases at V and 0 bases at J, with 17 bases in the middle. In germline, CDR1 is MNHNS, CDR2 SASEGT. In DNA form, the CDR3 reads TGTGCCAGCAGAAGGGAGGGGGGGCCGGTGAACACTGAAGCTTTCTTT. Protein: CASRREGGPVNTEAFF.

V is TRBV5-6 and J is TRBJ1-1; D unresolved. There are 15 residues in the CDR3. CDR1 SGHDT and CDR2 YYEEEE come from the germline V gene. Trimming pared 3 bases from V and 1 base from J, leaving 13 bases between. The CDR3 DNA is TGTGCCAGCAGCTCGGGGTCCTTCGGGAACACTGAAGCTTTCTTT. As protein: CASSSGSFGNTEAFF.

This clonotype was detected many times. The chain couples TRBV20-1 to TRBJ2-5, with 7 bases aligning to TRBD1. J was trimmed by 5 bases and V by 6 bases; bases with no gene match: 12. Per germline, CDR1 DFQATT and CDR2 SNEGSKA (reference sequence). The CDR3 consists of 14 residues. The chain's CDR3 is CSAPRQGERETQYF. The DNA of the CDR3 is TGCAGTGCCCCCCGACAGGGCGAGCGGGAGACCCAGTACTTC.

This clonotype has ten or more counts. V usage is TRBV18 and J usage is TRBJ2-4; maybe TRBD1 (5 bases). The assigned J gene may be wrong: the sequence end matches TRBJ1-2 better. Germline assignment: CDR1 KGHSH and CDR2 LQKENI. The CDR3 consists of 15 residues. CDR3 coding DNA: TGTGCCAGCTCACTTGACCCGGGACGGCCAAGGGGCTACACCTTC. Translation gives CASSLDPGRPRGYTF.

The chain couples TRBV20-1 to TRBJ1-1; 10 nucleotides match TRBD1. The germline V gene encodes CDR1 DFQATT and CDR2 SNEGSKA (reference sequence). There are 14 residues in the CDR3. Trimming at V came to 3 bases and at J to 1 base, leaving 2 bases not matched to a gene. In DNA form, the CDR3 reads TGCAGTGCTAGGAGGACAGGGGGGAACACTGAAGCTTTCTTT. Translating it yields CSARRTGGNTEAFF.

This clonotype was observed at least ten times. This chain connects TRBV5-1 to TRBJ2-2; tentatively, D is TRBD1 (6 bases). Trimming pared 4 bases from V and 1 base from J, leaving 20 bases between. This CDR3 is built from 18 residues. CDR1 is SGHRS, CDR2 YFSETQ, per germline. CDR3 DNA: TGCGCCAGCAGCCCTTTTCTGAATTGGGGACAGAACACCGGGGAGCTGTTTTTT. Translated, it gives CASSPFLNWGQNTGELFF. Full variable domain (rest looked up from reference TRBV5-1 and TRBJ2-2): KAGVTQTPRYLIKTRGQQVTLSCSPISGHRSVSWYQQTPGQGLQFLFEYFSETQRNKGNFPGRFSGRQFSNSRSEMNVSTLELGDSALYLCASSPFLNWGQNTGELFFGEGSRLTVL.